Here is one T cell receptor beta chain with its context. What it binds is unknown. The protocol was immunoSEQ multiplex PCR, while the TCRdb copy is restricted to in-frame clones and leaves out a portion. The sample shows 34,000 or so clones, roughly 79% of them seen only once. The sample is drawn from a study of radiotherapy plus CTLA-4 blockade in lung cancer. Study background: Disease control was achieved by around 30% of patients, and objective responses by less than 20%. Overall study results and limits: Interferon-beta and early blood T cell clone dynamics reportedly predicted response best.

V lost 7 bases, J lost 2 bases, and 15 bases lay in between. Per the germline V gene, CDR1 is SEHNR and CDR2 is FQNEAQ (reference sequence). The CDR3 has 14 residues. This specimen was peripheral blood, taken from a patient treated with radiotherapy plus ipilimumab. The rearrangement links TRBV7-9 to TRBJ2-7; D is perhaps TRBD2 (7 bases). The sequence came from a human donor with non-small cell lung cancer that progressed on radiotherapy plus ipilimumab. Here the CDR3 DNA reads TGTGCCAGCACGGGGGGCGCCCTTACCTACGAGCAGTACTTC. The encoded protein is CASTGGALTYEQYF.